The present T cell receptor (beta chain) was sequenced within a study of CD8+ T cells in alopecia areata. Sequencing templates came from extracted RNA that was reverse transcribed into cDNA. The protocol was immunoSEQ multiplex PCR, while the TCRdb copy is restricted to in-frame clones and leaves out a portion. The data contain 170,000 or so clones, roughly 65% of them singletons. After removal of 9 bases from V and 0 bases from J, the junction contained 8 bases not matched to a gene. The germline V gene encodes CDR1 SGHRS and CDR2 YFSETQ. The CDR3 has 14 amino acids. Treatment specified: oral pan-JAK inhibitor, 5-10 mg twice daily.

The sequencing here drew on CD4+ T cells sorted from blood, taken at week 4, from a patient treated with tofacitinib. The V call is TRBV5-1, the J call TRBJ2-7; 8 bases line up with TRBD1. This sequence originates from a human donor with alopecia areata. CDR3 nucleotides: TGCGCCACCAGAGACAGGGGATACTCCTACGAGCAGTACTTC. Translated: CATRDRGYSYEQYF.